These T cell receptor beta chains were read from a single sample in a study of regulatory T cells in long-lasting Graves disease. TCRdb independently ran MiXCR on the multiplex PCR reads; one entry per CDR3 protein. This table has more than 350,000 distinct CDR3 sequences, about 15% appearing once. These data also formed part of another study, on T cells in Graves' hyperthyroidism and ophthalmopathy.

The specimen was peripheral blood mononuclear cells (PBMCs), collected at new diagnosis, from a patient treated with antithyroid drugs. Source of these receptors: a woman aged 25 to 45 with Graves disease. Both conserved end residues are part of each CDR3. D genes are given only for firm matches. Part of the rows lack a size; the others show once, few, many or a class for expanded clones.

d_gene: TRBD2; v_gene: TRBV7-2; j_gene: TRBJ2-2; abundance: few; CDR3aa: CASSPLRTSGRAGELFF; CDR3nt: TGTGCCAGCAGCCCGCTTCGGACTAGCGGGAGAGCCGGGGAGCTGTTTTTT
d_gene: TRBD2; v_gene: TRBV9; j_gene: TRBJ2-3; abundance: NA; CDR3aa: CASSAGGGRDTQYF; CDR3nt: TGTGCCAGCAGTGCGGGAGGAGGTAGGGATACGCAGTATTTT
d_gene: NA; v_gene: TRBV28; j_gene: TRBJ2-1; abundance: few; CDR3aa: CASSLGEYNEQFF; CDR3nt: TGTGCCAGCAGTTTGGGGGAATACAATGAGCAGTTCTTC
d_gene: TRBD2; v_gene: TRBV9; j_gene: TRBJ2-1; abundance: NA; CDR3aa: CASSAPRGLAGVNEQFF; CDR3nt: TGTGCCAGCAGCGCCCCGAGGGGACTAGCGGGAGTCAATGAGCAGTTCTTC
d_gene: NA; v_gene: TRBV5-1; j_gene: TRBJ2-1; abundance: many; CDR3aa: CASSLEPSGTPNNEQFF; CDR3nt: TGCGCCAGCAGCTTGGAGCCCTCCGGGACTCCTAACAATGAGCAGTTCTTC
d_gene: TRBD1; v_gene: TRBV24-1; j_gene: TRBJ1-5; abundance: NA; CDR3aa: CATSDPQGGQPQHF; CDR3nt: TGTGCCACCAGTGACCCCCAGGGGGGTCAGCCCCAGCATTTT
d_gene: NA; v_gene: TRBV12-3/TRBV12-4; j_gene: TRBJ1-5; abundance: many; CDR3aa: CASSQRGTYSNQPQHF; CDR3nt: TGTGCCAGCAGCCAACGGGGGACCTATAGCAATCAGCCCCAGCATTTT
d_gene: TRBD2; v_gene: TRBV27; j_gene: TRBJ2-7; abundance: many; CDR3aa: CASRTSLEQYF; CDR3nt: TGTGCCAGCCGGACTAGCCTCGAGCAGTACTTC
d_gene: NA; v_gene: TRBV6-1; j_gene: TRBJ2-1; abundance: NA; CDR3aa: CAHEEGTGGANEQFF; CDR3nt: TGTGCTCACGAAGAAGGGACTGGAGGGGCCAATGAGCAGTTCTTC
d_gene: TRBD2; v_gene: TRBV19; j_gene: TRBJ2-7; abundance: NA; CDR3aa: CASTAGGSSYEQYF; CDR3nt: TGTGCCAGTACAGCGGGAGGGAGCTCCTACGAGCAGTACTTC
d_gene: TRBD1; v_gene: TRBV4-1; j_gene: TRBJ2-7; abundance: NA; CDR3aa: CASSPGGQGVYEQYF; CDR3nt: TGCGCCAGCAGCCCTGGCGGACAGGGGGTATACGAGCAGTACTTC
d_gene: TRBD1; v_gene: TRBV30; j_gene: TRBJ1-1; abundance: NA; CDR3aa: CAWSAGGGWLNTEAFF; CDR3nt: TGTGCCTGGAGTGCAGGGGGCGGGTGGCTGAACACTGAAGCTTTCTTT
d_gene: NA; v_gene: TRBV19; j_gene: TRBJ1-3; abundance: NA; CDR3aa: CASSPGRGGTGNTIYF; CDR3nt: TGTGCCAGTAGTCCGGGGAGGGGAGGCACTGGAAACACCATATATTTT
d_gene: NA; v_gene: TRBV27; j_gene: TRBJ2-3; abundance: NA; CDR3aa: CASRQGIDTQYF; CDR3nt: TGTGCCAGCAGACAGGGCATTGATACGCAGTATTTT
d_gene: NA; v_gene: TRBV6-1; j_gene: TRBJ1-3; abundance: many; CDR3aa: CASSETSGNTIYF; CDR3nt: TGTGCCAGCAGTGAGACCTCTGGAAACACCATATATTTT
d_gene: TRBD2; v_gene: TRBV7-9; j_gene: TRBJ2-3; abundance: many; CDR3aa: CASSDGLAGGTDTQYF; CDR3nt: TGTGCCAGCAGCGACGGACTAGCGGGAGGCACAGATACGCAGTATTTT
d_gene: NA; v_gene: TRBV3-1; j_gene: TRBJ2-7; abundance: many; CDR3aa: CASRGEDYYEQYF; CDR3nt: TGTGCCAGCAGGGGTGAGGACTACTACGAGCAGTACTTC
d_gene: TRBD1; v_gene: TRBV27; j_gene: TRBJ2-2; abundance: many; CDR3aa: CASSSRGQLNTGELFF; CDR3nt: TGTGCCAGCAGCTCCCGGGGACAGCTAAACACCGGGGAGCTGTTTTTT
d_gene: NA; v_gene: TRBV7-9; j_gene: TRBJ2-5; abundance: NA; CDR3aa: CASGPVETQYF; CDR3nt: TGTGCCAGCGGCCCAGTAGAGACCCAGTACTTC
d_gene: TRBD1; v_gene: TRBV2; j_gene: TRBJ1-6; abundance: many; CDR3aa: CASTRDRHNSPLHF; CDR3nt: TGTGCCAGCACCCGGGACAGACATAATTCACCCCTCCACTTT
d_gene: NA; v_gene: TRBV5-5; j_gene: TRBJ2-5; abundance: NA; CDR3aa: CASSLGGLATQYF; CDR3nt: TGTGCCAGCAGCTTGGGGGGGCTGGCGACCCAGTACTTC
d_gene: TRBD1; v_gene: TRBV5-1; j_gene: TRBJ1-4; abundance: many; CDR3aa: CASSREPGGVSGEKLFF; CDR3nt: TGCGCCAGCAGCCGCGAGCCAGGGGGCGTTTCTGGTGAAAAACTGTTTTTT
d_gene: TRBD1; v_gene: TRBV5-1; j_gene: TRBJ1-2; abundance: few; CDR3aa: CASSWGTTGNYGYTF; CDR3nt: TGCGCCAGCAGCTGGGGCACGACAGGGAACTATGGCTACACCTTC
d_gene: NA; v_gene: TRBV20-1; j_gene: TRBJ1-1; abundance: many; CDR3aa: CSARGAGYTEAFF; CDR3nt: TGCAGTGCTAGAGGGGCAGGGTACACTGAAGCTTTCTTT
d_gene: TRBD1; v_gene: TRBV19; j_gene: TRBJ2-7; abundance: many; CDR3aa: CASSRTGGVIDEQYF; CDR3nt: TGTGCCAGTAGTCGGACAGGGGGTGTTATCGACGAGCAGTACTTC
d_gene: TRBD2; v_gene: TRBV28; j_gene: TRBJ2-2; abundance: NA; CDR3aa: CASFLGGLGTGELFF; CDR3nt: TGTGCCAGTTTCCTGGGAGGGTTGGGCACCGGGGAGCTGTTTTTT
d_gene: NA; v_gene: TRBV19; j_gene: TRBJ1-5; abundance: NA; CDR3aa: CASSMESQPQHF; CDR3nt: TGTGCCAGTAGTATGGAGTCCCAGCCCCAGCATTTT
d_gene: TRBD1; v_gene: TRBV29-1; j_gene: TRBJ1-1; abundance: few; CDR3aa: CSVRGGLGTDNTEAFF; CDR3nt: TGCAGCGTCCGGGGGGGGCTTGGGACAGATAACACTGAAGCTTTCTTT